One and the same sample provided the 21 T cell receptor beta chains below, sequenced in a study of tumor-infiltrating lymphocytes in primary liver carcinoma. Taking about 18-31 mg of unsorted bulk tissue, the authors co-extracted RNA and DNA. Starting material of 500 to 600 ng total RNA yielded TCR beta cDNA via a constant-region primer. A slightly modified ARM-PCR protocol with three nested multiplex PCR rounds produced these TCR beta libraries. Researchers ran the first two PCR rounds for roughly 10 cycles each with TRBV1-TRBV30 forward primers and a C-beta reverse primer. MiXCR was run by TCRdb on the multiplex PCR reads, yielding one entry per CDR3 protein. The table records about 21,000 distinct CDR3 sequences, about 79% of them present only once. The material sequenced was liver tumor tissue from sampling region 1. Subset given: tumor region T1, superior pole. These receptors all come from a woman aged 25 to 39 with primary liver carcinoma and hepatitis B virus infection.

The V call is TRBV7-9, the J call TRBJ1-3; D ambiguous. The CDR3 totals 14 residues. Germline assignment: CDR1 SEHNR and CDR2 FQNEAQ (reference sequence). V dropped 4 bases and J dropped 14 bases, with 21 bases sitting between them. CDR3 DNA sequence: TGTGCCAGCAGCTCCAGCCGGACCGAGGATACCGTATATTTT. Protein sequence: CASSSSRTEDTVYF.

A note on this clonotype: Since the CDR3 does not end with the conserved phenylalanine or tryptophan, this likely comes from a read error. This rearrangement joins TRBV11-2 to TRBJ1-6, with a weak D call TRBD1 (6 bases). The CDR3 runs 14 residues. CDR1 and CDR2 (germline): SGHAT, FQNNGV. The CDR3 reads CVSGKGTRDSPLHL. The CDR3 DNA follows: TGTGTCAGCGGGAAAGGGACAAGGGATTCACCCCTCCACTTG.

This clonotype was detected a few times. The chain joins TRBV29-1 to TRBJ1-1; TRBD1 matches 7 bases. CDR3 length equals 12 residues. Germline V gene sequence: CDR1 SQVTM, CDR2 ANQGSEA. V lost 6 bases and J lost 0; bases outside the gene matches: 1. The CDR3 DNA reads as TGCAGCGTAGGACAGGTGAACACTGAAGCTTTCTTT. Protein product: CSVGQVNTEAFF.

As concerns this clonotype: At one end, the junction sequence differs from germline, possibly due to a read error. The chain is built from TRBV11-1 and TRBJ2-5; D remains unclear. Germline CDR1 reads SGHAT; CDR2 reads FQDESV (reference sequence). This CDR3 is built from 14 residues. The DNA of the CDR3 is TGTGCCAGCAGCTTAGCAGGTCACGAAGAGACCCGGTACTTC. It encodes CASSLAGHEETRYF.

In this sample, this clonotype turned up once. The CDR3 ends on some other residue instead of the conserved phenylalanine or tryptophan, so this is likely a read error. The chain joins TRBV4-3 to TRBJ2-3; D call uncertain. Per the germline V gene, CDR1 is LGHNA and CDR2 is YSLEER. The CDR3 covers 18 residues. The CDR3 sequence is CASGQSVWLGDPDDTQYL. The CDR3 nucleotides read TGCGCCAGCGGCCAGTCGGTCTGGCTGGGTGACCCCGATGATACGCAGTATCTT.

The chain links TRBV4-3 to TRBJ2-3, with 7 bases that match TRBD2. Germline V gives CDR1 LGHNA, CDR2 YSLEER. Trimming removed 2 bases from V and 2 bases from J; junction bases left unmatched: 10. This CDR3 comprises 17 residues. CDR3: CASSQSWAGASTDTQYF. In DNA, the CDR3 is TGCGCCAGCAGCCAAAGTTGGGCGGGAGCCTCCACAGATACGCAGTATTTT.

The J gene is TRBJ2-3, the V gene TRBV4-3; D may match TRBD1 or TRBD2 (5 bases each). The ends were cut back, 1 base at V and 7 bases at J, with 18 bases in the middle. The CDR3 has 16 residues. Germline CDR1 reads LGHNA; CDR2 reads YSLEER. CDR3 region: CASSQGFGGARHTQYF. In DNA form, the CDR3 reads TGCGCCAGCAGCCAAGGTTTTGGGGGAGCCCGGCATACGCAGTATTTT.

Worth noting for this clonotype: At one end the junction does not follow the germline gene, possibly because of a read error. This chain connects TRBV11-2 to TRBJ1-2; maybe TRBD1 (5 bases). The CDR3 has 13 amino acids. Germline V lookup: CDR1 SGHAT, CDR2 FQNNGV. The DNA of the CDR3 is TGTGTCAGCACTCGGGGGGAGGGTGGAGGCTACACCTTC. This sequence encodes CVSTRGEGGGYTF.

Comments on this clonotype: A junction end diverges from the germline sequence, so it may reflect a read error. The chain uses TRBV11-3 and TRBJ2-1; 14 positions agree with TRBD2. The CDR3 spans 15 residues. Germline CDR1 reads SGHNT; CDR2 reads YENEEA. DNA for the CDR3: TGTGCTAGCAGCCGACTAGCGGGGGGGGGGCATGAGCACTTCTTC. This gives the protein CASSRLAGGGHEHFF.

A word on this clonotype: The CDR3 end shows no conserved phenylalanine or tryptophan, and so a read error is likely. CDR3: CVSPITQGTNSPLHY. The CDR3 region has the DNA TGTGTCAGCCCCATCACCCAGGGGACTAATTCACCTCTCCACTAT. V is TRBV11-2 and J is TRBJ1-6; the D gene is possibly TRBD1 (6 bases). CDR3 length: 15 amino acids. Germline V gives CDR1 SGHAT, CDR2 FQNNGV.

This clonotype came up many times. The rearrangement links TRBV30 to TRBJ2-5, with D possibly called TRBD1 or TRBD2 (5 bases each). The germline V and J ends were trimmed by 3 bases and 2 bases, with 13 bases remaining between them. The CDR3 loop spans 14 amino acids. The germline gives CDR1 GTSNPN, CDR2 SVGIG (reference sequence). The CDR3 region is CAWRTPGRQETQYF. The CDR3 DNA reads as TGTGCCTGGAGAACTCCGGGGCGTCAAGAGACCCAGTACTTC.

A word on this clonotype: Lacking the conserved final phenylalanine or tryptophan, this CDR3 likely reflects a read error. The chain carries TRBV11-2 and TRBJ1-6, with D possibly TRBD1 on 6 matching bases. The CDR3 has 14 amino acids. V was clipped by 8 bases and J by 11 bases, with 19 bases between them. The germline CDR1 and CDR2 sequences are SGHAT and FQNNGV. The CDR3 DNA reads as TGTGCCAGCGGGAAAGGGACAAGGGATCCACCCCTCCACTTG. Translation gives CASGKGTRDPPLHL.

Comment on this clonotype: At one of its ends the junction is not consistent with the germline gene, which may arise from a read error. CDR3 bases: TGTGTCAGCAGCCTTACTAGCGGGAGGCTCCCAGTCGATGAGCAGTTCTTC. It yields the protein CVSSLTSGRLPVDEQFF. This chain connects TRBV11-2 to TRBJ2-1; TRBD2 agrees at 12 bases. Germline V lookup: CDR1 SGHAT, CDR2 FQNNGV. This CDR3 is built from 17 residues.

As to this clonotype: Here the CDR3 omits its conserved ending phenylalanine or tryptophan, so a read error is the likely source. The DNA is left out, because the CDR3 cannot be placed on it with certainty; the CDR3 is given as TCRdb lists it. The chain carries TRBV11-2 and TRBJ1-2. Termini included, the CDR3 measures 14 amino acids. The germline gives CDR1 SGHAT, CDR2 FQNNGV. The CDR3 spells CASSLREANYGHTS.

Points on this clonotype: Since the CDR3 does not end with the conserved phenylalanine or tryptophan, this likely comes from a read error. The chain is built from TRBV28 and TRBJ2-3; D unclear. The CDR3 runs to 13 residues. The germline gives CDR1 MDHEN, CDR2 SYDVKM. CDR3 residues: CAGSFNSADTQYS. The DNA of the CDR3 is TGTGCTGGCAGTTTTAACAGCGCTGATACGCAGTATTCT.

This rearrangement joins TRBV11-3 to TRBJ1-1; 9 bases fit TRBD1. The CDR3 spans 14 residues. Germline CDR1 reads SGHNT; CDR2 reads YENEEA. CDR3 in amino acids: CVSSLETGGTEAFF. The CDR3 DNA is TGTGTCAGTAGCTTAGAGACAGGGGGCACTGAAGCTTTCTTT. The full variable domain, rest sourced from reference TRBV11-3 and TRBJ1-1, is EAGVVQSPRYKIIEKKQPVAFWCNPISGHNTLYWYLQNLGQGPELLIRYENEEAVDDSQLPKDRFSAERLKGVDSTLKIQPAELGDSAVYLCVSSLETGGTEAFFGQGTRLTVV.

The chain is built from TRBV7-8 and TRBJ2-1; 10 bases line up with TRBD2. V gave up 1 base and J gave up 8 bases; unmatched junction bases: 5. The CDR3 has 15 amino acids. Germline CDR1 reads SGHVS; CDR2 reads FQNEAQ. The CDR3 region is CASSLGGTSAYEQFF. The CDR3, as DNA: TGTGCCAGCAGCTTAGGGGGGACTAGCGCCTATGAGCAGTTCTTC.

Of note for this clonotype: A junction end diverges from the germline sequence, so it may reflect a read error. The chain has TRBV29-1 and TRBJ2-5; D might be TRBD1 or TRBD2, each matching 6 bases. Germline lookup yields CDR1 SQVTM and CDR2 ANQGSEA. The CDR3 is made up of 15 amino acids. CDR3 residues: CSVETRRGVRDTQCF. The CDR3 coding sequence is TGCAGCGTTGAAACCCGAAGGGGGGTGAGGGATACCCAGTGCTTC.

To note about this clonotype: A junction boundary mismatches the germline segment, possibly from a read error. V gene TRBV4-3 combines with J gene TRBJ2-2; 8 positions match TRBD2. This CDR3 contains 19 residues. CDR1 is LGHNA, CDR2 YSLEER, per germline. The CDR3 protein is CASSVLAEGPHSNTGELFF. CDR3 DNA: TGCGCCAGCAGCGTACTAGCGGAAGGGCCCCATTCGAATACCGGGGAGCTGTTTTTT.

Remarks on this clonotype: Mismatch with germline at one junction end may stem from a read error. CDR3 loop: CDSSSPSSVLVGGSPNEQFF. The CDR3 DNA sequence: TGTGACAGCAGTTCTCCTTCTTCGGTTTTAGTGGGAGGCAGCCCCAATGAGCAGTTCTTC. This chain joins TRBV28 and TRBJ2-1; D possibly corresponds to TRBD2 (6 bases). Germline CDR1 and CDR2: MDHEN and SYDVKM. The CDR3 runs 20 residues.

A single count supports this clonotype. A much larger clone differs from this one at a single base, so this may be a read error. The chain employs TRBV2 and TRBJ2-7; no clear D. This CDR3 has 14 residues. V lost 4 bases and J 1 base, leaving 11 bases between the germline ends. In germline, CDR1 is SNHLY, CDR2 FYNNEI. CDR3 sequence: CASSARRESYEQYF. Here the CDR3 DNA reads TGTGCCAGCAGTGCTAGAAGGGAATCCTACGAGCAGTACTTC.